The clone carrying this TCR beta chain was detected only a few times. Its antigen is still unknown. The data derive from a study of cytomegalovirus exposure and HLA in healthy donors. Broader study findings: Usually a TCR sequence was rare, but some public TCRs were found in many donors. The study flagged about 160 TCR beta chains as cytomegalovirus-associated.

The CDR3 has 13 residues. Germline loops: CDR1 SGDLS, CDR2 YYNGEE. Trimming cost V 7 bases and J 3 bases; bases outside gene matches: 4. With 60 Vbeta and 13 Jbeta primers, the PCR was carried out. The assay was immunoSEQ multiplex PCR, and TCRdb's table has in-frame clones only and misses some. Of fewer than 150,000 clones in the sample, approximately 77% were seen once. Unrecorded immune exposures were likely, despite nominal health at sampling. This clonotype originated in a man in his forties or fifties in good health and CMV-seropositive. Sequencing input: PBMCs. The chain recombines TRBV9 with TRBJ2-4; 7 bases line up with TRBD2. As DNA, the CDR3 is TGTGCCAGCGGGGGAGGGGACAAAAACATTCAGTACTTC. Translation gives CASGGGDKNIQYF.